The rows below give T cell receptor beta chains drawn from one sample of a study of Tregs in tolerant kidney transplant recipients. Only in-frame clones appear in the TCRdb table, and some are missing; sequencing was by immunoSEQ multiplex PCR. The sample shows 80,000 to 90,000 clones, over 85% of them seen only once. Sequencing was done on a sample of CD8+ T cells from blood. These TCRs come from a human donor in good health. Each CDR3 is given with its conserved first and last residue. A D gene is named only where the DNA matches it firmly. Where a row states a size, it is once, few, many or the class of an expanded clone; other rows omit it.

J,size,V,D,DNA,CDR3
TRBJ2-7,.,TRBV7-2,TRBD1,TGTGCCAGCAGTTCAGGGGACAGACCCTACGAGCAGTACTTC,CASSSGDRPYEQYF
TRBJ1-2,.,TRBV6-5,.,TGTGCCAGCAGTTACGGGCGGCAGAACTATGGCTACACCTTC,CASSYGRQNYGYTF
TRBJ1-6,.,TRBV4-2,.,TGTGCCAGCAGCCAAGATAGTACGGGCCCACCCCTCCACTTT,CASSQDSTGPPLHF
TRBJ2-1,.,TRBV25-1,.,TGTGCCAGCAGTGAAGCGAGGGGTGCATCCTACAATGAGCAGTTCTTC,CASSEARGASYNEQFF
TRBJ1-2,few,TRBV6-5,.,TGTGCCAGCAGTGAGGGACACTCCTATGGCTACACCTTC,CASSEGHSYGYTF
TRBJ2-2,.,TRBV27,TRBD2,TGTGCCAGCACCGATGGGGCTAGCGGCACCGGGGAGCTGTTTTTT,CASTDGASGTGELFF
TRBJ1-1,.,TRBV11-2,TRBD1,TGTGCCAGCAGCAATACCCAATCGACAGGGTTGGGAGTGGGAGCTTTCTTT,CASSNTQSTGLGVGAFF
TRBJ2-7,.,TRBV29-1,TRBD1,TGCAGCGTTGAAACTGGGACAGGGTTTCGGGAGCAGTACTTC,CSVETGTGFREQYF
TRBJ1-1,.,TRBV7-3,TRBD1,TGTGCCAGCAGCACCAGGGGGCTCACTGAAGCTTTCTTT,CASSTRGLTEAFF
TRBJ2-1,.,TRBV19,TRBD2,TGTGCCAGTAGTATGGGACTAGCGGGGGGGGCCTCACAGGAGCAGTTCTTC,CASSMGLAGGASQEQFF
TRBJ1-2,.,TRBV7-6,.,TGTGCCAGCAGCTTCGGGGGAAGTCGCTATGGCTACACCTTC,CASSFGGSRYGYTF
TRBJ2-5,.,TRBV5-1,TRBD1,TGCGCCAGCAGCGCGGACAGGAGGACCCAGTACTTC,CASSADRRTQYF
TRBJ1-5,.,TRBV19,TRBD1,TGTGCCAGTAGTCGGGGACAGGGTGTACAGCCCCAGCATTTT,CASSRGQGVQPQHF
TRBJ2-7,.,TRBV9,.,TGTGCCAGCAGCGTTGGGACTTCCGCCCGCTACGAGCAGTACTTC,CASSVGTSARYEQYF
TRBJ2-7,.,TRBV21-1,.,TGTGCCAGCAGCAAAGGAATCCGGAGAGTAAACTTC,CASSKGIRRVNF
TRBJ2-3,.,TRBV11-2,TRBD2,TGTGCCAGCAGCTTAGATACTAGCGGGGGGCCCCCTTCGGATACGCAGTATTTT,CASSLDTSGGPPSDTQYF
TRBJ2-1,.,TRBV18,.,TGTGCCAGCTCACCAGGGGTCTACAATGAGCAGTTCTTC,CASSPGVYNEQFF
TRBJ2-3,.,TRBV11-2,.,TGTGCCAGCAGCTTAGAGGAACAGGGTGGCACAGATACGCAGTATTTT,CASSLEEQGGTDTQYF
TRBJ2-7,.,TRBV9,.,TGTGCCAGCAGCGTAGGGAGGGCCTACGAGCAGTACTTC,CASSVGRAYEQYF
TRBJ2-7,.,TRBV7-8,TRBD1,TGTGCCAGCAGCTTAGCCCCCAGGGGGCACGAGCAGTACTTC,CASSLAPRGHEQYF
TRBJ2-1,.,TRBV4-1,TRBD2,TGCGCCAGCAGCCAAGACCCCCTAGCGGGAGGGGGGAGCAATGAGCAGTTCTTC,CASSQDPLAGGGSNEQFF
TRBJ1-1,.,TRBV19,.,TGTGCCAGTAGTCCCCTAGCAGGCCCTGAAGCTTTCTTT,CASSPLAGPEAFF
TRBJ2-1,.,TRBV5-6,.,TGTGCCAGCAGCTTGGCCGGGCCCTACAATGAGCAGTTCTTC,CASSLAGPYNEQFF
TRBJ2-7,.,TRBV7-9,.,TGTGCCAGCAGCCACAACACGGCAACCGGGCCTACGCCCTACGAGCAGTACTTC,CASSHNTATGPTPYEQYF
TRBJ2-1,few,TRBV30,.,TGTGCCTGGAGTGTGTTTATAGGTCAGGGGATTCGGAATGAGCAGTTCTTC,CAWSVFIGQGIRNEQFF
TRBJ2-1,.,TRBV29-1,TRBD2,TGCAGCGTTGCCAAGGGACTAGCGGGGGAGCAGTTCTTC,CSVAKGLAGEQFF
TRBJ2-1,.,TRBV18,.,TGTGCCAGCTCACCACCCGTCGGGGACTCCTACAATGAGCAGTTCTTC,CASSPPVGDSYNEQFF
TRBJ1-2,.,TRBV25-1,.,TGTGCCAGCAGTGAATTCAGCTATGGCTGCACCTTC,CASSEFSYGCTF
TRBJ1-2,.,TRBV21-1,.,TGTGCCAGCAATCCGGGACAGGGTTCTAACTATGGCTACACCTTC,CASNPGQGSNYGYTF
TRBJ2-1,.,TRBV5-1,TRBD1,TGCGCCAGCAGCCTCGACAGGGGCTACAATGAGCAGTTCTTC,CASSLDRGYNEQFF
TRBJ2-7,.,TRBV2,TRBD1,TGTGCCAGCAGTGACAGACGACAGGGGCCTTACGAGCAGTACTTC,CASSDRRQGPYEQYF
TRBJ2-3,.,TRBV15,.,TGTGCCACCAGCAGGCTACCGGGCCTTAGCACAGATACGCAGTATTTT,CATSRLPGLSTDTQYF
TRBJ2-1,once,TRBV7-8,TRBD1,TGTGCCAGCAGCTCTCAGGGGGCTCGGAATGAGCAGTTCTTC,CASSSQGARNEQFF
TRBJ1-2,.,TRBV5-4,TRBD1,TGTGCCAGCAGCTTAGGGACAGGGATGGATGGCTACACCTTC,CASSLGTGMDGYTF
TRBJ1-2,.,TRBV15,.,TGTGCCACCAGCAGAGATCTGCTGAGGGGGTCGTACTATGGCTACACCTTC,CATSRDLLRGSYYGYTF
TRBJ1-1,.,TRBV7-6,TRBD1,TGTGCCAGCAGCTCACGGACAGGGGGCGGCACTGAAGCTTTCTTT,CASSSRTGGGTEAFF
TRBJ2-3,.,TRBV13,.,TGTGCCAGCAGCTTGACAGGCGGTAGCACAGATACGCAGTATTTT,CASSLTGGSTDTQYF
TRBJ2-5,once,TRBV4-2,TRBD2,TGTGCCAGCAGCCAAGATATGGGTAGCGGGAGTGAGACCCAGTACTTC,CASSQDMGSGSETQYF
TRBJ2-1,.,TRBV11-2,TRBD2,TGTGCCAGCAGCTTAGCCACTAGCGGTCGGGGTGAGCAGTTCTTC,CASSLATSGRGEQFF